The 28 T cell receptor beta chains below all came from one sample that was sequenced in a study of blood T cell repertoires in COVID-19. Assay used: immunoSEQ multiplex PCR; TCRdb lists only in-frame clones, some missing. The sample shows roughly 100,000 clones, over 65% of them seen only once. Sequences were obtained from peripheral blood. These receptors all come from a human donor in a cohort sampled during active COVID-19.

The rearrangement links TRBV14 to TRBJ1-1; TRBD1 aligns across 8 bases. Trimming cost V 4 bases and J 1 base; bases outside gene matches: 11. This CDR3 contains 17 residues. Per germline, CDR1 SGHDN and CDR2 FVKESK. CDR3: CASSRLTGGRGNTEAFF. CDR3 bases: TGTGCCAGCAGCCGATTAACAGGGGGGCGCGGGAACACTGAAGCTTTCTTT.

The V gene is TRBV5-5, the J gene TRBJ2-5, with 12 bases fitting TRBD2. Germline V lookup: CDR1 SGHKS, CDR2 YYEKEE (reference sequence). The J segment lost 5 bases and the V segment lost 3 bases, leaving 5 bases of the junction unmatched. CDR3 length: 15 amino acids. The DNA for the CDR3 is TGTGCCAGCAGCTCTAGCGGGGGGGCCTGGGAGACCCAGTACTTC. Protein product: CASSSSGGAWETQYF.

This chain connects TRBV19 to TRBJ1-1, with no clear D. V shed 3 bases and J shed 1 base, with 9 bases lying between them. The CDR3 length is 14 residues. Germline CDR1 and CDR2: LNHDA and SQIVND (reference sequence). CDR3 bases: TGTGCCAGTAGTATTGGTCGGGAGAACACTGAAGCTTTCTTT. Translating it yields CASSIGRENTEAFF. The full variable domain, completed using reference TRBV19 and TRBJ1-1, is DGGITQSPKYLFRKEGQNVTLSCEQNLNHDAMYWYRQDPGQGLRLIYYSQIVNDFQKGDIAEGYSVSREKKESFPLTVTSAQKNPTAFYLCASSIGRENTEAFFGQGTRLTVV.

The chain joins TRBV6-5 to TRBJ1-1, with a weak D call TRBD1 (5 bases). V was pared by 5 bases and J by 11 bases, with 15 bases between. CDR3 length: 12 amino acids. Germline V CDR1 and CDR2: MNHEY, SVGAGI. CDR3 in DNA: TGTGCCAGCAGTCTTGGTGGGGCGTTGGCTTTCTTT. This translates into CASSLGGALAFF.

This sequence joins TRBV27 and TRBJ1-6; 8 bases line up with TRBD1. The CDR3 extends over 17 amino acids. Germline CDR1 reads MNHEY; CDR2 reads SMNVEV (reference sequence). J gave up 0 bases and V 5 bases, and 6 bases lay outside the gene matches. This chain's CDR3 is CASSPGQGLSYNSPLHF. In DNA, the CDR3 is TGTGCCAGCAGTCCCGGACAGGGACTCTCCTATAATTCACCCCTCCACTTT.

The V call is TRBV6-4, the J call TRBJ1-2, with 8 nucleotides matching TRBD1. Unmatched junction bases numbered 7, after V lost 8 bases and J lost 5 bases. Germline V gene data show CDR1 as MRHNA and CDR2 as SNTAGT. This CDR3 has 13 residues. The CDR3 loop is CASSRTGTYGYTF. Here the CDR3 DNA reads TGTGCCAGCTCACGGACAGGGACTTATGGCTACACCTTC.

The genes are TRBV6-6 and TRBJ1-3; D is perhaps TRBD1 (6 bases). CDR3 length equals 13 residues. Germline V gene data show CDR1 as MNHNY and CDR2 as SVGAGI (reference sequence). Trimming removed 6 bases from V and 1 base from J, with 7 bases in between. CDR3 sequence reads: CASRTGSGNTIYF. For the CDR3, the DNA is TGTGCCAGCAGGACAGGTTCTGGAAACACCATATATTTT.

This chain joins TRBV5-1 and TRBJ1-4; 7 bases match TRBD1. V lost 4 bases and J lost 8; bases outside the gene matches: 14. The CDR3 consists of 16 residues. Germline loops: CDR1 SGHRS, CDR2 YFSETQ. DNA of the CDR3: TGCGCCAGCAGCCCCCCACTTTACCGGGACAGAGAAAAACTGTTTTTT. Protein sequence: CASSPPLYRDREKLFF. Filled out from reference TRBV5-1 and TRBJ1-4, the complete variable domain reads KAGVTQTPRYLIKTRGQQVTLSCSPISGHRSVSWYQQTPGQGLQFLFEYFSETQRNKGNFPGRFSGRQFSNSRSEMNVSTLELGDSALYLCASSPPLYRDREKLFFGSGTQLSVL.

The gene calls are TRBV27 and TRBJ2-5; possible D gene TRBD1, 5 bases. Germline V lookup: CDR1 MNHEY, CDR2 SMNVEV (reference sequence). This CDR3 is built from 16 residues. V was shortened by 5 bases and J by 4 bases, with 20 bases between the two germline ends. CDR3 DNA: TGTGCCAGCAGTACTAACGCGGTCTCAAGGGGAGAGACCCAGTACTTC. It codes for CASSTNAVSRGETQYF.

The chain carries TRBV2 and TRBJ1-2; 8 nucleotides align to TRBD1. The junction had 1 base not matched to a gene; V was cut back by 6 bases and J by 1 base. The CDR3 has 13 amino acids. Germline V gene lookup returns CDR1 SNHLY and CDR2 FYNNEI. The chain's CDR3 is CASRDRDNYGYTF. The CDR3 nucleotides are TGTGCCAGCAGGGACAGGGATAACTATGGCTACACCTTC. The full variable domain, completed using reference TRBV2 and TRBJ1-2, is EPEVTQTPSHQVTQMGQEVILRCVPISNHLYFYWYRQILGQKVEFLVSFYNNEISEKSEIFDDQFSVERPDGSNFTLKIRSTKLEDSAMYFCASRDRDNYGYTFGSGTRLTVV.

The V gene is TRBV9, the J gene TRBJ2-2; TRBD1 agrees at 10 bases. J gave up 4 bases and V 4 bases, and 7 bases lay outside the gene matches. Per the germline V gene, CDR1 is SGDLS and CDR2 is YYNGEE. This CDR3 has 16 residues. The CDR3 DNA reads TGTGCCAGCAGCAAAGGACAGGGGGTGGGCACCGGGGAGCTGTTTTTT. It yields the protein CASSKGQGVGTGELFF.

The CDR3 DNA is TGTGCCAGCAGCCAAGCGGGGGACAGTGGCACCATATATTTT. Its translation is CASSQAGDSGTIYF. The V and J genes are TRBV4-2 and TRBJ1-3; TRBD1 matches 7 bases. Germline CDR1 reads LGHNA; CDR2 reads YNFKEQ. The CDR3 extends over 14 amino acids. V was clipped by 1 base and J by 9 bases; unmatched bases: 6.

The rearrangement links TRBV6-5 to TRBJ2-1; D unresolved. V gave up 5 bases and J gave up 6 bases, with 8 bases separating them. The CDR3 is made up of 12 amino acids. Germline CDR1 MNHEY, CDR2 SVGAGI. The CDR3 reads CASSHISNEQFF. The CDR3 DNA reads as TGTGCCAGCAGTCATATCAGCAATGAGCAGTTCTTC.

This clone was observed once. The CDR3 protein is CASSSSGEGNTIYF. The CDR3 DNA sequence: TGTGCCAGCAGCTCTTCAGGGGAAGGAAACACCATATATTTT. The V and J genes are TRBV7-8 and TRBJ1-3; perhaps TRBD1 as D (6 bases). V lost 4 bases to trimming and J lost 4 bases, with 11 bases between them. Germline V gene sequence: CDR1 SGHVS, CDR2 FQNEAQ. This CDR3 has 14 amino acids.

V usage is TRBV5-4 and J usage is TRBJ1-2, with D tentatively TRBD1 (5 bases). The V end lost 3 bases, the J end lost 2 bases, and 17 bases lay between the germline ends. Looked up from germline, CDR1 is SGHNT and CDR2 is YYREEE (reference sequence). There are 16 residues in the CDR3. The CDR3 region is CASSSSIGAANYGYTF. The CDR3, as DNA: TGTGCCAGCAGCTCCTCCATAGGGGCCGCCAACTATGGCTACACCTTC.

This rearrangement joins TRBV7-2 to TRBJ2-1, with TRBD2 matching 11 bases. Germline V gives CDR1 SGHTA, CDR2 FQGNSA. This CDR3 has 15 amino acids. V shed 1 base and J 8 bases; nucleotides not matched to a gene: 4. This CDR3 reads CASSLGGSGGDEQFF. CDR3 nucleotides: TGTGCCAGCAGCTTAGGCGGTAGCGGGGGGGATGAGCAGTTCTTC.

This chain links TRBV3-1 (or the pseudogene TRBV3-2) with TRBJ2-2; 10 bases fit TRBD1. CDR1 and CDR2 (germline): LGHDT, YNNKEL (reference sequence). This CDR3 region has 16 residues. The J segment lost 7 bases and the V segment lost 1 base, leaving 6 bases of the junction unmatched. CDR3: CASSQVRTGGNGELFF. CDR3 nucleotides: TGTGCCAGCAGCCAAGTCAGGACAGGGGGGAACGGGGAGCTGTTTTTT.

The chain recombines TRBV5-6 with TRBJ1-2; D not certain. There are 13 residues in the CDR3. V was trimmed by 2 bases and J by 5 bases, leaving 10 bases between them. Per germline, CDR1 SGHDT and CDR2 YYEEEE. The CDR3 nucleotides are TGTGCCAGCAGCTTAGCGTCGGGGTATGGCTACACCTTC. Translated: CASSLASGYGYTF.

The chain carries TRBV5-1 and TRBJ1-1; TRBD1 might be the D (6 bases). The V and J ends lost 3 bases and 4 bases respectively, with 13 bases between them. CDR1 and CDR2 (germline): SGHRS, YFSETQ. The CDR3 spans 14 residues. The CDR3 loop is CASSSQTGSTEAFF. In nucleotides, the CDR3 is TGCGCCAGCAGCTCCCAAACAGGGAGCACTGAAGCTTTCTTT.

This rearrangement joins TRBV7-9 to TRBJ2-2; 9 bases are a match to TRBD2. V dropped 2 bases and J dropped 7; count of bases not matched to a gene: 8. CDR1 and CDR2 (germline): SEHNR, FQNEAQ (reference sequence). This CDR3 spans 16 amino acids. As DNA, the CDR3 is TGTGCCAGCAGCTTACTAGCGGGGTTTGCCGTCGGGGAGCTGTTTTTT. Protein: CASSLLAGFAVGELFF.

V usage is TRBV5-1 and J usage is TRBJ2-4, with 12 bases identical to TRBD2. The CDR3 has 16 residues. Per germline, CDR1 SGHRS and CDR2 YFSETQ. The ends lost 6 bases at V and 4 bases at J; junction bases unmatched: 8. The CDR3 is CASTEGTSGYKNIQYF. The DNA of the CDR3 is TGCGCCAGCACCGAAGGGACTAGCGGGTATAAAAACATTCAGTACTTC.

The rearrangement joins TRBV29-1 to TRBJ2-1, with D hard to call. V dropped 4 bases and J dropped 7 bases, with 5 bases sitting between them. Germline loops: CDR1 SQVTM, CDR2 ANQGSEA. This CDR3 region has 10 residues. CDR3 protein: CSVGENEQFF. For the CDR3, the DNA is TGCAGCGTTGGCGAGAATGAGCAGTTCTTC.

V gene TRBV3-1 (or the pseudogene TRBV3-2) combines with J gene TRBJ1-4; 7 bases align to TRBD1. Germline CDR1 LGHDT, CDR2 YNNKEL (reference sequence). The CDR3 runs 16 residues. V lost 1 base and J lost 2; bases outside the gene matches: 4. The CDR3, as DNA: TGTGCCAGCAGCCAAGGATGGGGACAGACTAATGAAAAACTGTTTTTT. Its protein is CASSQGWGQTNEKLFF.

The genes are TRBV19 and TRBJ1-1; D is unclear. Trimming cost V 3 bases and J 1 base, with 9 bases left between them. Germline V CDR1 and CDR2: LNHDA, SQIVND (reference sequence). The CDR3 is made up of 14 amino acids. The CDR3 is CASSIGLANTEAFF. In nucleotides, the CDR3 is TGTGCCAGTAGTATTGGGCTGGCGAACACTGAAGCTTTCTTT.

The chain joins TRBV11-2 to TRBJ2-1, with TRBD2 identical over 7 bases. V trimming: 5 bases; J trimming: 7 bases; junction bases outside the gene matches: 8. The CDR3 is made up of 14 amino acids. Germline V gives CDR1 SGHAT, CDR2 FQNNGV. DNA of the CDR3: TGTGCCAGCAGCAGTAACCGGCGGGGGAATGAGCAGTTCTTC. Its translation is CASSSNRRGNEQFF.

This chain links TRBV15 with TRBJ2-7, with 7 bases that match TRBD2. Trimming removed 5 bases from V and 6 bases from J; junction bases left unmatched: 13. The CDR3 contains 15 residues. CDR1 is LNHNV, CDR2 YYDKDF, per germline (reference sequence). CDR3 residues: CATSGGGRDSVEQYF. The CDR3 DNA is TGTGCCACCAGCGGGGGGGGACGGGACTCCGTCGAGCAGTACTTC.

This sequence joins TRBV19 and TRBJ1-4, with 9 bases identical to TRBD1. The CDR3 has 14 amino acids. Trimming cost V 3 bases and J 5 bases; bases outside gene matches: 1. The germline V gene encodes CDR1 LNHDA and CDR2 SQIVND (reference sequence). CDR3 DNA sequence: TGTGCCAGTAGTATGGGACAGGGAAATGAAAAACTGTTTTTT. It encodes CASSMGQGNEKLFF.

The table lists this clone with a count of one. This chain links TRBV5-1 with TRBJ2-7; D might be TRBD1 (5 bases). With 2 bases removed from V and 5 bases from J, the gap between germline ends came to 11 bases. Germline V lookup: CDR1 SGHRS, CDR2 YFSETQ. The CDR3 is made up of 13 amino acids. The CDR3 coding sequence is TGCGCCAGCAGCTTCGGCAGGGCGGACGAGCAGTACTTC. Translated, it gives CASSFGRADEQYF. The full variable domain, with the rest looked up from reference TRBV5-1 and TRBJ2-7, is KAGVTQTPRYLIKTRGQQVTLSCSPISGHRSVSWYQQTPGQGLQFLFEYFSETQRNKGNFPGRFSGRQFSNSRSEMNVSTLELGDSALYLCASSFGRADEQYFGPGTRLTVT.